This paragraph reports one T cell receptor (beta chain). What it binds is unknown. Molecular-barcoded quantitative 5'-RACE produced these TCR beta libraries. TCRdb fed the 5' RACE reads into MiXCR, producing one record per CDR3 protein. The data contain more than 300,000 distinct CDR3 sequences, less than 9.5% of them singletons. The CDR3 is 18 residues long. Germline lookup yields CDR1 DFQATT and CDR2 SNEGSKA (reference sequence). The sample is drawn from a study of CD8 T cells in ankylosing spondylitis. Study results and limitations: Within matched ankylosing spondylitis synovial fluid, disease-linked clones were reportedly significantly enriched. A TCR beta motif of eight highly homologous variants appeared characteristic of ankylosing spondylitis blood.

The chain combines TRBV20-1 with TRBJ2-1; 12 nucleotides align to TRBD2. Source material: blood, either unsorted or a sorted T cell fraction (not recorded which). This TCR was sampled from a male donor with ankylosing spondylitis. The CDR3 coding sequence is TGCAGCGGTACTAAAGAGACTAGCGGGAGATCCTGGGCCAATGAGCAGTTCTTC. It translates to CSGTKETSGRSWANEQFF.